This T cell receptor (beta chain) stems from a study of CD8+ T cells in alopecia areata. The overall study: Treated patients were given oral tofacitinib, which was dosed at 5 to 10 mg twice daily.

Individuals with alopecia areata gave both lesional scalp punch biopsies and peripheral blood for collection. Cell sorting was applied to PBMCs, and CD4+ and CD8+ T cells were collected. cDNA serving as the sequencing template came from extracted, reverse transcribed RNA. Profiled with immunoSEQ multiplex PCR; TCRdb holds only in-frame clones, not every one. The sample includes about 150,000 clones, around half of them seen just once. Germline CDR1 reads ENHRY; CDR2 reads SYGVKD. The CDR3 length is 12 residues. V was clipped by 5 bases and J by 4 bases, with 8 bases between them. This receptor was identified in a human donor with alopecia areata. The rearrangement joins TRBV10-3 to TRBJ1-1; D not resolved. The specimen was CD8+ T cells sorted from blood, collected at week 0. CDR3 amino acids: CAISFGGTEAFF. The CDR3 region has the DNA TGTGCCATCAGTTTCGGTGGCACTGAAGCTTTCTTT.